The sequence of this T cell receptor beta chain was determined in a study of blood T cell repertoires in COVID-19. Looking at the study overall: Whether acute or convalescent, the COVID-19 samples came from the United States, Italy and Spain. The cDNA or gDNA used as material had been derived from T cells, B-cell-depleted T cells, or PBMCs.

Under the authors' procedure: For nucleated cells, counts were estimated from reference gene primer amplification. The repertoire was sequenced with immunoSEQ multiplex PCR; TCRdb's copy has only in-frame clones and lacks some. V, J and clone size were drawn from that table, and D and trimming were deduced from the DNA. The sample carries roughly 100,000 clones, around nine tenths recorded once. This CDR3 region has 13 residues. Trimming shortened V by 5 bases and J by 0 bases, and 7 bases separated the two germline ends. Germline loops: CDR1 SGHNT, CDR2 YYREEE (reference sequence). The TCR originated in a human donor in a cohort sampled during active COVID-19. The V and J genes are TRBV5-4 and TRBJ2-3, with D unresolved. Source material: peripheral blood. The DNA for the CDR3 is TGTGCCAGCAGGCTGACTAGCACAGATACGCAGTATTTT. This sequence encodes CASRLTSTDTQYF.